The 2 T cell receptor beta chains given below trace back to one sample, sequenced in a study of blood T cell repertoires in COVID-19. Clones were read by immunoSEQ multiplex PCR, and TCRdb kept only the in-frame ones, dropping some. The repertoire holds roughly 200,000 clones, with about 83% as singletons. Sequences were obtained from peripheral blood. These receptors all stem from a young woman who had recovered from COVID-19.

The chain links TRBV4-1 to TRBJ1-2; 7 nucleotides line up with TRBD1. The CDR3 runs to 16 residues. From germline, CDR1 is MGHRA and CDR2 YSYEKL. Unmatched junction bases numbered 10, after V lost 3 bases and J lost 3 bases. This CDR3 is CASSHQPGGFDYGYTF. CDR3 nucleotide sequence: TGCGCCAGCAGCCACCAACCAGGGGGTTTCGACTATGGCTACACCTTC.

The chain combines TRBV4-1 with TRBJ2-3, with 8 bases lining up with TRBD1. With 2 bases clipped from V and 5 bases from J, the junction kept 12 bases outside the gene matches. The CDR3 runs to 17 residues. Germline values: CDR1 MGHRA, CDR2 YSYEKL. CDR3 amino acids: CASSQIPGQGLVDTQYF. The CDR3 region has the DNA TGCGCCAGCAGCCAAATCCCTGGACAGGGTTTAGTAGATACGCAGTATTTT.